The 3 T cell receptor beta chains below come from one sample, sequenced in a study of breast tumors, draining lymph nodes, adjacent tissues. Axillary draining lymph nodes of breast cancer patients supplied the node samples. One entry per CDR3 protein, called by TCRdb with MiXCR from the multiplex PCR reads. The sample comprises about 180,000 distinct CDR3 sequences, 30% to 40% of which are singletons, and about 3.7% rests with the top ten. The sample consisted of axillary lymph node tissue. These receptor sequences come from a female donor with breast cancer. Some clones in this sample may be carry-over from other donors' samples.

CDR3 in DNA: TGTGCCAGCAGCGTAGATAGGGCTGACACTGAAGCTTTCTTT. Protein product: CASSVDRADTEAFF. The chain has TRBV9 and TRBJ1-1; D not certain. CDR1 SGDLS and CDR2 YYNGEE come from the germline V gene. This CDR3 comprises 14 residues. The ends were cut back, 0 bases at V and 3 bases at J, with 9 bases in the middle.

In regard to this clonotype: This may be a read error: a much more frequent sequence differs by one nucleotide. The chain uses TRBV28 and TRBJ1-5; unclear D gene. CDR1 and CDR2 (germline): MDHEN, SYDVKM. This CDR3 has 13 amino acids. In DNA form, the CDR3 reads TGTGTCAGCAGTTTATACAGAAATCAGCCCCAGCATTTT. Translating it yields CVSSLYRNQPQHF.

J is TRBJ1-2 and V is TRBV12-3 or TRBV12-4; D is perhaps TRBD1 (5 bases). V gave up 3 bases and J gave up 7 bases, with 15 bases separating them. The CDR3 totals 14 residues. The CDR3 region has the DNA TGTGCCAGCAGTTTCTCTGGCAGGGACGGTGGCTACACCTTC. Amino acids: CASSFSGRDGGYTF.